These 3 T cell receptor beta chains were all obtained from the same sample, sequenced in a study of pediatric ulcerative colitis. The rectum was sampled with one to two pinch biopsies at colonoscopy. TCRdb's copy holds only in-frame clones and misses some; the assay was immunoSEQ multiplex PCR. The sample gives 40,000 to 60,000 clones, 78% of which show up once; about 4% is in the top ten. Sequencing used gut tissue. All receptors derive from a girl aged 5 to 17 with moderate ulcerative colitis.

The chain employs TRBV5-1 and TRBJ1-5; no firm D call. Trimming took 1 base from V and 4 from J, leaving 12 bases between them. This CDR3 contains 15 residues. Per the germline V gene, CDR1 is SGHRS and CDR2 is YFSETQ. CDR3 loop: CASSLFGPENQPQHF. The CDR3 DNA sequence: TGCGCCAGCAGCTTGTTTGGGCCCGAGAATCAGCCCCAGCATTTT.

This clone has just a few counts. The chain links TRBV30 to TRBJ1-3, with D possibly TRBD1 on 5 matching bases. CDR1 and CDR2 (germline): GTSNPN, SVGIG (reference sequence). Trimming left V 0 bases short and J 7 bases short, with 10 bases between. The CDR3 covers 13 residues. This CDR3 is CAWSVVAGNTIYF. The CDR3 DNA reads TGTGCCTGGAGTGTAGTCGCAGGGAACACCATATATTTT.

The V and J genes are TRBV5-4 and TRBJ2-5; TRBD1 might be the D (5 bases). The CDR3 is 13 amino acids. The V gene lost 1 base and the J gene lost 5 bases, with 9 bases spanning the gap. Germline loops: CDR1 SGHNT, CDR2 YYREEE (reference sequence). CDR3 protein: CASSLRGTETQYF. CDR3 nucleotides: TGTGCCAGCAGCTTGAGGGGTACCGAGACCCAGTACTTC.